This T cell receptor (beta chain) emerged from a study of OX40 agonist ivuxolimab in advanced cancers. Overall study: Six ivuxolimab dose levels, 0.01 to 10 mg/kg, were given intravenously every 2 weeks. Prior anti-PD-1, anti-PD-L1 or anti-CTLA-4 therapy did not bar entry, and roughly 40% had some.

The repertoire was sequenced with immunoSEQ multiplex PCR; TCRdb's copy has only in-frame clones and lacks some. Among tens of thousands of clones, around 80% were seen once, and the ten largest hold more than 2%. The CDR3 extends over 16 amino acids. The germline CDR1 and CDR2 sequences are SGHTA and FQGNSA. V lost 0 bases and J lost 4; bases outside the gene matches: 7. Samples were taken at baseline and on day 1 of cycles 4 and 7. This receptor was taken from an adult with an advanced solid tumor such as melanoma, head and neck, liver or kidney cancer. The V call is TRBV7-2, the J call TRBJ2-7, with TRBD1 identical over 9 bases. The specimen was CD4+ or CD8+ T cells sorted from blood, collected in a trial of the OX40 agonist ivuxolimab. Here the CDR3 DNA reads TGTGCCAGCAGCTTAGCGCTCGGGACAGGGACTTACGAGCAGTACTTC. Amino acid sequence: CASSLALGTGTYEQYF.